This T cell receptor (beta chain) is drawn from a study of T cell clones after liver transplantation. Study as a whole: HCV positivity affected three of eight recipients; the rest lacked autoimmune or viral indications.

Clones were read by immunoSEQ multiplex PCR, and TCRdb kept only the in-frame ones, dropping some. The sample has roughly 100,000 clones, around 84% seen once. This clone is a singleton in its sample. Trimming left V 4 bases short and J 8 bases short, with 14 bases between. The CDR3 sequence is 14 residues long. CDR1 is MGHRA, CDR2 YSYEKL, per germline. The rearrangement uses TRBV4-1 and TRBJ1-4; TRBD1 might be the D (6 bases). The TCR was taken from a human patient who received a liver transplant. The graft donor may have contributed some T cells. Sequenced here: CD4+ T cells from blood, sampled around 49 months after liver transplant. In DNA form, the CDR3 reads TGCGCCAGCAGCCGGGCAGGGGAGGGGGAAAAACTGTTTTTT. It codes for CASSRAGEGEKLFF.